The clone carrying this T cell receptor (beta chain) was observed at least ten times. What it recognizes is unknown. These data originate in a study of T cells in Graves' hyperthyroidism and ophthalmopathy. Regarding the study as a whole: Most expanded thyroid clonotypes above 0.001 also appeared in blood.

There are 17 residues in the CDR3. With V trimmed by 0 bases and J by 7 bases, 6 bases remained unmatched. Germline CDR1 and CDR2: LNHNV and YYDKDF (reference sequence). Authors of the study amplified TCR beta CDR3 regions from RNA transcripts. The HTBI primer set was used in a first-round RT-PCR of the TCR CDR3. TCRdb re-analysed the multiplex PCR reads in MiXCR, keeping a single row per CDR3 protein. This sample yields nearly 250,000 distinct CDR3 sequences, of which 15% to 20% are seen a single time; 25% to 30% belongs to the top ten. The specimen sequenced was blood. This receptor was obtained from a young woman with Graves' ophthalmopathy. J is TRBJ2-1 and V is TRBV15, with 13 bases that match TRBD2. The CDR3 DNA is TGTGCCACCAGCAGAGACGGACTAGCGGGAGAGATAAATGAGCAGTTCTTC. Encoded protein: CATSRDGLAGEINEQFF.